These T cell receptor beta chains were read from a single sample in a study of blood T cell repertoires in COVID-19. Libraries were prepared by immunoSEQ multiplex PCR; TCRdb keeps only in-frame clonotypes and omits some of them. Here the sample spans approximately 140,000 clones, around 80% being singletons. Input material: peripheral blood. These receptors all stem from a human donor in a cohort sampled during active COVID-19. Each CDR3 is given with its conserved first and last residue. The D gene is left open where the match is weak. Only part of the rows carry a size: once, few, many, or a class if the clone is expanded.

>15|-|TRBJ1-2|-|TRBV6-2/TRBV6-3
TGTGCCAGCAGTTACGCGACAGGTCGTAACTATGGCTACACCTTC
CASSYATGRNYGYTF
>15|-|TRBJ2-3|TRBD1|TRBV5-6
TGTGCCAGCAGCTTCTACAGGGGAGCAACAGATACGCAGTATTTT
CASSFYRGATDTQYF
>13|-|TRBJ1-1|-|TRBV7-8
TGTGCCAGCAGCTATCTTCAGGGGATTGAAGCTTTCTTT
CASSYLQGIEAFF
>17|-|TRBJ1-5|-|TRBV6-1
TGTGCCAGCAGTGAAAAGTCGGGCGGACATAGCAATCAGCCCCAGCATTTT
CASSEKSGGHSNQPQHF
>14|-|TRBJ2-7|TRBD2|TRBV29-1
TGCAGCGTGGGCCTAGCGGGGGGGCCCTACGAGCAGTACTTC
CSVGLAGGPYEQYF
>13|-|TRBJ1-1|-|TRBV6-5
TGTGCCAGCAGGTCGACAGGCGGACCTGAAGCTTTCTTT
CASRSTGGPEAFF
>13|-|TRBJ2-4|TRBD2|TRBV7-2
TGTGCCAGCAGCCCAGGACTAGCGGGGGAGCGGTACTTC
CASSPGLAGERYF
>13|-|TRBJ2-3|-|TRBV5-1
TGCGCCAGCAGCCTGGACAACACAGATACGCAGTATTTT
CASSLDNTDTQYF
>16|-|TRBJ2-2|TRBD2|TRBV19
TGTGCCAGTAGTATAGGCGGGGGAGCGAACACCGGGGAGCTGTTTTTT
CASSIGGGANTGELFF
>17|-|TRBJ2-6|-|TRBV18
TGTGCCAGCTCCCCGGGACAAGTTCGCTCTGGGGCCAACGTCCTGACTTTC
CASSPGQVRSGANVLTF
>14|-|TRBJ2-7|TRBD2|TRBV29-1
TGCAGCGTTGAAGTATTAGCGGGGGGGGATGAGCAGTACTTC
CSVEVLAGGDEQYF
>16|-|TRBJ1-4|-|TRBV9
TGTGCCAGCAGCAAAGGTCCCGGGAATGGCGGTGAAAAACTGTTTTTT
CASSKGPGNGGEKLFF
>16|-|TRBJ1-1|TRBD1|TRBV5-1
TGCGCCAGCAGCTCACAGGGGGCAGGGATGAACACTGAAGCTTTCTTT
CASSSQGAGMNTEAFF
>15|-|TRBJ1-4|TRBD1|TRBV6-5
TGTGCCACGCGGGACAGGGGGTGGACTAATGAAAAACTGTTTTTT
CATRDRGWTNEKLFF
>15|-|TRBJ2-2|TRBD1|TRBV2
TGTGCCAGCGCCCTGGACAGGGGGGGGACCGGGGAGCTGTTTTTT
CASALDRGGTGELFF
>15|-|TRBJ1-6|TRBD1|TRBV6-6
TGTGCCAGCAGCCACGATCACAGGGGTAATTCACCCCTCCACTTT
CASSHDHRGNSPLHF
>14|-|TRBJ1-2|TRBD1|TRBV27
TGTGCCAGCAGGAAGACAGGGGGCTACGGTGGCTACACCTTC
CASRKTGGYGGYTF
>13|-|TRBJ1-3|-|TRBV9
TGTGCCAGCAGGAGCCGCTCTGGAAACACCATATATTTT
CASRSRSGNTIYF
>13|-|TRBJ1-1|-|TRBV18
TGTGCCAGCTCACCCAGTCAGTTTATTGAAGCTTTCTTT
CASSPSQFIEAFF
>13|-|TRBJ1-6|-|TRBV12-5
TGTGCTAGTGGTAGACATTCCAATTCACCCCTCCACTTT
CASGRHSNSPLHF
>13|-|TRBJ2-2|-|TRBV6-5
TGTGCCAGCAGTACCCAGGGAACCGGGGAGCTGTTTTTT
CASSTQGTGELFF
>13|-|TRBJ1-6|TRBD1|TRBV30
TGTGCCTGGCAGCCGGCAGGGGGGTCACCCCTCCACTTT
CAWQPAGGSPLHF
>15|-|TRBJ2-7|TRBD2|TRBV4-1
TGCGCCAGCAGCCAAGCCCCTAGCGGGGGTTACGAGCAGTACTTC
CASSQAPSGGYEQYF
>12|once|TRBJ2-3|-|TRBV3-1/TRBV3-2
TGTGCCAGCAGCCAGGCAGGGAATACGCAGTATTTT
CASSQAGNTQYF
>16|-|TRBJ2-3|TRBD2|TRBV7-2
TGTGCCAGCAGCCCACTAGCGGGGGGCCTCACAGATACGCAGTATTTT
CASSPLAGGLTDTQYF
>14|-|TRBJ1-1|TRBD1|TRBV19
TGTGCCAGTACTAGGACAGGGCCAAACACTGAAGCTTTCTTT
CASTRTGPNTEAFF
>17|-|TRBJ1-5|-|TRBV12-1
TGTGCCAGCAGCTTTGAATCCCGGGACAGGGTAAATCAGCCCCAGCATTTT
CASSFESRDRVNQPQHF
>16|-|TRBJ2-7|-|TRBV7-2
TGTGCCAGCAGCCTGAGTACAGGGTTTAGCTCCTACGAGCAGTACTTC
CASSLSTGFSSYEQYF
>12|once|TRBJ1-1|-|TRBV30
TGTGCCTGGAGCCCAGGGGACACTGAAGCTTTCTTT
CAWSPGDTEAFF
>15|-|TRBJ2-1|-|TRBV5-1
TGCGCCAGCCGCCCCCCCAGGGATCCGCACAATGAGCAGTTCTTC
CASRPPRDPHNEQFF
>15|-|TRBJ2-1|TRBD2|TRBV5-1
TGCGCCAGTGATATAGCGGGGGGTGCCTACAATGAGCAGTTCTTC
CASDIAGGAYNEQFF
>16|once|TRBJ2-3|TRBD2|TRBV5-1
TGCGCCAGCAGCTTGGTATTAGCGGGGGCCCAAGATACGCAGTATTTT
CASSLVLAGAQDTQYF
>15|-|TRBJ1-2|-|TRBV18
TGTGCCAGCTCCCCACCTAGCCGTTTAAACTATGGCTACACCTTC
CASSPPSRLNYGYTF
>15|-|TRBJ2-2|-|TRBV15
TGTGCCACCAGCAGGTGGCTAGAGAACACCGGGGAGCTGTTTTTT
CATSRWLENTGELFF
>11|-|TRBJ2-5|-|TRBV18
TGTGCCAGCTCACCAGAGGAGACCCAGTACTTC
CASSPEETQYF
>17|once|TRBJ1-5|TRBD1|TRBV7-2
TGTGCCAGCAGCTTATTCGGGACAGGGGAAGGTGGTCAGCCCCAGCATTTT
CASSLFGTGEGGQPQHF
>13|-|TRBJ2-7|TRBD1|TRBV3-1/TRBV3-2
TGTGCCAGCAGCCAAACAGGGGGCGGAGAGCAGTACTTC
CASSQTGGGEQYF
>14|-|TRBJ2-1|TRBD2|TRBV6-2/TRBV6-3
TGTGCCAGCAGCCGACCGGGGGGGCACAATGAGCAGTTCTTC
CASSRPGGHNEQFF
>14|-|TRBJ1-1|-|TRBV25-1
TGTGCCAGCAGTGAAGGATTTTTCCCTGGAGTAGCTTTCTTT
CASSEGFFPGVAFF
>17|-|TRBJ2-3|TRBD2|TRBV7-2
TGTGCCAGCAGCTTCGGCGGCGGGGGGGCCTCAACAGATACGCAGTATTTT
CASSFGGGGASTDTQYF
>11|once|TRBJ2-1|-|TRBV10-3
TGTGCCATCAGGGGGGGGCCGAAGCAGTTCTTC
CAIRGGPKQFF
>13|-|TRBJ1-1|TRBD1|TRBV29-1
TGCAGCGCCCTGGGACAGGGGAACACTGAAGCTTTCTTT
CSALGQGNTEAFF
>12|-|TRBJ1-1|-|TRBV29-1
TGCAGCGTTGTGGGCAGTAGGACTGAAGCTTTCTTT
CSVVGSRTEAFF
>13|-|TRBJ2-3|TRBD1|TRBV5-1
TGCGCCAGCAGCTCTACAGGGGCAGATACGCAGTATTTT
CASSSTGADTQYF
>16|-|TRBJ1-5|-|TRBV4-1
TGCGCCAGCAGCCCTAGTGGTTCGGCGGCTAATCAGCCCCAGCATTTT
CASSPSGSAANQPQHF
>16|-|TRBJ2-5|TRBD1|TRBV6-6
TGTGCCAGCAGTTACCCGGGACAGGTCGGGCAAGAGACCCAGTACTTC
CASSYPGQVGQETQYF
>18|-|TRBJ2-2|TRBD2|TRBV2
TGTGCCAGCAAATTGCTGGCTAGCGGGGGTTCGAACACCGGGGAGCTGTTTTTT
CASKLLASGGSNTGELFF
>14|-|TRBJ1-6|TRBD1|TRBV7-2
TGTGCCAGCAGCACCGAGGACAGGGTGTCACCCCTCCACTTT
CASSTEDRVSPLHF
>13|once|TRBJ1-4|TRBD1|TRBV12-3/TRBV12-4
TGTGCCAGCAGCCGGGACAGCTTAGAAAAACTGTTTTTT
CASSRDSLEKLFF
>13|-|TRBJ2-3|-|TRBV7-3
TGTGCCAGCAGCTTAGACTACACAGATACGCAGTATTTT
CASSLDYTDTQYF